A single sample gave rise to the 19 T cell receptor beta chains below, sequenced in a study of control samples from healthy donors and cancer patients. The repertoire was sequenced with immunoSEQ multiplex PCR; TCRdb's copy has only in-frame clones and lacks some. Here the sample spans approximately 65,000 clones, under 90% being singletons. Sequences were obtained from PBMCs. Receptors originate from a man aged 55 to 69 with lung cancer.

The chain joins TRBV6-1 to TRBJ1-2; 10 nucleotides line up with TRBD1. CDR1 is MNHNS and CDR2 is SASEGT in the germline V gene. This CDR3 comprises 16 residues. The J segment lost 7 bases and the V segment lost 2 bases, leaving 10 bases of the junction unmatched. The CDR3 sequence: CASSERHGTGVGGYTF. In nucleotides, the CDR3 is TGTGCCAGCAGTGAAAGGCACGGGACAGGGGTTGGTGGCTACACCTTC.

V and J are TRBV24-1 and TRBJ2-1; D is unclear. The CDR3 is 13 amino acids. V gave up 6 bases and J gave up 3 bases, with 8 bases separating them. The germline V gene encodes CDR1 KGHDR and CDR2 SFDVKD. CDR3 loop: CATSTSFYNEQFF. The CDR3 DNA reads TGTGCCACCAGTACTTCGTTCTACAATGAGCAGTTCTTC.

The V and J genes are TRBV6-5 and TRBJ1-5; TRBD1 matches at 9 bases. V shed 8 bases, J shed 4 bases, and the junction held 9 bases outside the gene matches. Germline V gene lookup returns CDR1 MNHEY and CDR2 SVGAGI. This CDR3 is 15 amino acids long. The CDR3 loop reads CASQEETGGNQPQHF. CDR3 in DNA: TGTGCCAGCCAAGAGGAGACAGGGGGTAATCAGCCCCAGCATTTT.

The chain is built from TRBV25-1 and TRBJ1-2, with no clear D. Trimming left V 0 bases short and J 4 bases short, with 9 bases between. CDR1 and CDR2 from the germline V gene are MGHDK and SYGVNS. This CDR3 spans 14 amino acids. The CDR3 DNA sequence: TGTGCCAGCAGTGAATATACAGCCAGCTATGGCTACACCTTC. This codes for CASSEYTASYGYTF.

The chain is built from TRBV7-2 and TRBJ1-2, with D possibly matching TRBD1 (5 bases). Germline assignment: CDR1 SGHTA and CDR2 FQGNSA. The V gene lost 4 bases and the J gene lost 4 bases, with 16 bases spanning the gap. The CDR3 totals 15 residues. The CDR3 sequence is CASSYRDSRTYGYTF. CDR3 in DNA: TGTGCCAGCAGCTACCGGGACTCAAGAACCTATGGCTACACCTTC.

The chain couples TRBV5-1 to TRBJ1-1, with a tentative D call TRBD1 (6 bases). CDR1 and CDR2 (germline): SGHRS, YFSETQ. The V and J ends lost 4 bases and 1 base respectively, with 14 bases between them. The CDR3 is 15 amino acids. The CDR3 is CASSPEGGTNTEAFF. The DNA for the CDR3 is TGCGCCAGCAGCCCCGAGGGGGGGACGAACACTGAAGCTTTCTTT. The whole variable domain, remainder taken from reference TRBV5-1 and TRBJ1-1, is KAGVTQTPRYLIKTRGQQVTLSCSPISGHRSVSWYQQTPGQGLQFLFEYFSETQRNKGNFPGRFSGRQFSNSRSEMNVSTLELGDSALYLCASSPEGGTNTEAFFGQGTRLTVV.

The genes are TRBV6-6 and TRBJ2-2; TRBD1 aligns across 11 bases. Germline trimming cut 9 bases from V and 5 bases from J; bases unmatched to any gene: 8. The germline V gene encodes CDR1 MNHNY and CDR2 SVGAGI (reference sequence). The CDR3 spans 15 residues. This chain's CDR3 is CASGDRGAGTGELFF. The CDR3 region has the DNA TGTGCCAGTGGGGACAGGGGGGCAGGGACCGGGGAGCTGTTTTTT.

The genes are TRBV27 and TRBJ2-7; 12 nucleotides align to TRBD2. Germline CDR1 and CDR2: MNHEY and SMNVEV (reference sequence). This CDR3 is built from 14 residues. The CDR3 here is CASSGRTSGDSHSV. The CDR3 region has the DNA TGTGCCAGCAGTGGTCGGACTAGCGGGGACTCACACTCCGTC.

V and J are TRBV11-2 and TRBJ1-1; D gene unclear. Germline assignment: CDR1 SGHAT and CDR2 FQNNGV. This CDR3 is built from 15 residues. V was cut by 4 bases and J by 0 bases, with 12 bases left in between. The chain's CDR3 is CASSSTATLNTEAFF. CDR3 in DNA: TGTGCCAGCAGCTCTACGGCGACACTGAACACTGAAGCTTTCTTT.

V gene TRBV9 combines with J gene TRBJ1-2; D gene ambiguous. Deletions cut 0 bases from V and 0 bases from J, with 6 bases between. Germline V CDR1 and CDR2: SGDLS, YYNGEE. The CDR3 length is 14 residues. The CDR3 loop is CASSVGRPNYGYTF. The CDR3 DNA reads TGTGCCAGCAGCGTAGGACGCCCTAACTATGGCTACACCTTC.

The genes are TRBV5-4 and TRBJ1-3; 7 bases line up with TRBD1. The CDR3 sequence is 18 residues long. V lost 3 bases and J lost 0; bases outside the gene matches: 12. Germline-derived CDR1 and CDR2 are SGHNT and YYREEE (reference sequence). In nucleotides, the CDR3 is TGTGCCAGCAGCTATTTATTGGACAGGCTGAGCTCTGGAAACACCATATATTTT. Protein sequence: CASSYLLDRLSSGNTIYF.

The chain joins TRBV9 to TRBJ1-3, with TRBD1 identical over 7 bases. V shed 1 base, J shed 0 bases, and the junction held 7 bases outside the gene matches. Per the germline V gene, CDR1 is SGDLS and CDR2 is YYNGEE. The CDR3 is 17 amino acids. CDR3 sequence (DNA): TGTGCCAGCAGCGTAAGAAGTGACAGGGCCTCTGGAAACACCATATATTTT. Translated: CASSVRSDRASGNTIYF.

The gene calls are TRBV14 and TRBJ1-2; perhaps TRBD1 as D (5 bases). The V gene lost 3 bases and the J gene lost 4 bases, with 15 bases spanning the gap. This CDR3 region has 15 residues. Germline-derived CDR1 and CDR2 are SGHDN and FVKESK. The CDR3 loop reads CASSQEDRITYGYTF. The DNA for the CDR3 is TGTGCCAGCAGCCAGGAAGACAGAATAACCTATGGCTACACCTTC. Based on the CDR3 plus reference TRBV14 and TRBJ1-2, the full variable domain is EAGVTQFPSHSVIEKGQTVTLRCDPISGHDNLYWYRRVMGKEIKFLLHFVKESKQDESGMPNNRFLAERTGGTYSTLKVQPAELEDSGVYFCASSQEDRITYGYTFGSGTRLTVV.

The V call is TRBV30, the J call TRBJ1-4; D ambiguous. Between the trimmed V and J ends, which lost 5 bases and 8 bases, there was a span of 15 bases. Germline lookup yields CDR1 GTSNPN and CDR2 SVGIG (reference sequence). This CDR3 is built from 13 residues. For the CDR3, the DNA is TGTGCCTGGGGGTCAATCCTCGGCGAAAAACTGTTTTTT. The encoded protein is CAWGSILGEKLFF.

The chain uses TRBV6-5 and TRBJ1-1; no clear D. Germline V lookup: CDR1 MNHEY, CDR2 SVGAGI. Trimming took 0 bases from V and 3 from J, leaving 11 bases between them. The CDR3 spans 15 residues. For the CDR3, the DNA is TGTGCCAGCAGTTACTCGCGGCAGTCTTACACTGAAGCTTTCTTT. This sequence encodes CASSYSRQSYTEAFF.

CDR3 nucleotide sequence: TGTGCCAGCAGGGCCGGGACAGGGGGCTCCTACGAGCAGTACTTC. As protein: CASRAGTGGSYEQYF. V is TRBV6-5 and J is TRBJ2-7; 11 bases map to TRBD1. Losses at the gene ends were 6 bases for V and 0 bases for J; bases not matched to a gene: 4. Germline CDR1 and CDR2: MNHEY and SVGAGI. The CDR3 contains 15 residues.

V is TRBV19 and J is TRBJ1-2; weak D call: TRBD1 (6 bases). The CDR3 covers 17 residues. Between the trimmed V and J ends, which lost 7 bases and 6 bases, there was a span of 27 bases. Per germline, CDR1 LNHDA and CDR2 SQIVND (reference sequence). The CDR3: CASKASGRGARADGYTF. CDR3 bases: TGTGCCAGTAAGGCAAGCGGGAGGGGGGCGAGGGCCGATGGCTACACCTTC. Drawing the rest from reference TRBV19 and TRBJ1-2, the complete variable domain is DGGITQSPKYLFRKEGQNVTLSCEQNLNHDAMYWYRQDPGQGLRLIYYSQIVNDFQKGDIAEGYSVSREKKESFPLTVTSAQKNPTAFYLCASKASGRGARADGYTFGSGTRLTVV.

V and J are TRBV30 and TRBJ1-1; tentative D call: TRBD1 (6 bases). CDR1 and CDR2 from the germline V gene are GTSNPN and SVGIG (reference sequence). The V gene lost 7 bases and the J gene lost 7 bases, with 13 bases spanning the gap. This CDR3 is 11 amino acids long. The CDR3 nucleotides read TGTGCCTCTGGAGGGGGGGGTGAAGCTTTCTTT. Its protein is CASGGGGEAFF.

A single count supports this clone. The CDR3 bases are TGTGCCAGCATCGAGCCCCGGGACGGACCGTCGTCCCTCCACTTT. It specifies CASIEPRDGPSSLHF. The chain links TRBV5-8 to TRBJ1-6; a weak D match, TRBD1 (5 bases). This CDR3 is built from 15 residues. Trimming removed 6 bases from V and 14 bases from J, with 24 bases in between. Germline assignment: CDR1 SGHTS and CDR2 YDEGEE.